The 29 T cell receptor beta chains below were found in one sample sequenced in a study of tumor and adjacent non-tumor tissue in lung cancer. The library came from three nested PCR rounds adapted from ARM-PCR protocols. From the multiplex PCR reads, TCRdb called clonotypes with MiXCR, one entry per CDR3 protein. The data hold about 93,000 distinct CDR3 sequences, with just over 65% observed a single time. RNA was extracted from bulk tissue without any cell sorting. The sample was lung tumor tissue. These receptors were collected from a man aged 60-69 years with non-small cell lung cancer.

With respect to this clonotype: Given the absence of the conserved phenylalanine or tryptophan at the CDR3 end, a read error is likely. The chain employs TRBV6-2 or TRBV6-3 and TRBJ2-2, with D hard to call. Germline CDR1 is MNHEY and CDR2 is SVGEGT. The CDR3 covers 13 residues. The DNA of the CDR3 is TGTGCCAGCACTTACTCGGACACCGGGGAGCTGTTTTAT. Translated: CASTYSDTGELFY.

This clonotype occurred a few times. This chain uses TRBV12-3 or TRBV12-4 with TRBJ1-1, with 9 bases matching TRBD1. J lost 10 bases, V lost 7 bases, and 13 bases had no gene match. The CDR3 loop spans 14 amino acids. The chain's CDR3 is CASIPYTGGLGAFF. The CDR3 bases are TGTGCCAGCATCCCCTACACAGGGGGCCTTGGAGCTTTCTTT.

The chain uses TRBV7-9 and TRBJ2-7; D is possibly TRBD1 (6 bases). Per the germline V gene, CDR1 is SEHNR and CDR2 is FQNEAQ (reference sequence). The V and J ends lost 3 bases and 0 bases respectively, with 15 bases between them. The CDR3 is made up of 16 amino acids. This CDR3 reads CASSFPMADSSYEQYF. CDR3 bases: TGTGCCAGCAGCTTCCCCATGGCGGACAGCTCCTACGAGCAGTACTTC.

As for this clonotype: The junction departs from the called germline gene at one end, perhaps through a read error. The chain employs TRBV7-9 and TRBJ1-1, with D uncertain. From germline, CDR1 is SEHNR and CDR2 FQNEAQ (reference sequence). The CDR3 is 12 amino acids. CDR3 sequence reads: CASSLGWAEAFF. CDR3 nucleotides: TGTGCCAGTAGCTTAGGATGGGCTGAAGCTTTCTTT.

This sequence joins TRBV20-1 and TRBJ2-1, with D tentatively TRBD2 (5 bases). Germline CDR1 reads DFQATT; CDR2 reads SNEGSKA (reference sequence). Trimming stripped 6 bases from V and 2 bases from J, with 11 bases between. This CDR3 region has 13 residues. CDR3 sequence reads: CSAGADTYNEQFF. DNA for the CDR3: TGCAGTGCAGGAGCGGATACCTACAATGAGCAGTTCTTC.

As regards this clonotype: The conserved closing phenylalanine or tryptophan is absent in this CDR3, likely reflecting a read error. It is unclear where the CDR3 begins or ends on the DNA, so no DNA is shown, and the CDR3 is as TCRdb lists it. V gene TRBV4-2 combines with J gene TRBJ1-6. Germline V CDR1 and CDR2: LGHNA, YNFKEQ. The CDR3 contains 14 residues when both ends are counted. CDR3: CDSSQGHTDSPLYI.

The CDR3 loop is CASNTAGLGRYEQYF. The CDR3 bases are TGTGCCAGCAACACTGCGGGACTGGGGCGTTACGAGCAGTACTTC. This rearrangement joins TRBV11-1 to TRBJ2-7, with a tentative D call TRBD2 (6 bases). This CDR3 spans 15 amino acids. V dropped 7 bases and J dropped 4 bases, with 20 bases sitting between them. Germline V lookup: CDR1 SGHAT, CDR2 FQDESV (reference sequence).

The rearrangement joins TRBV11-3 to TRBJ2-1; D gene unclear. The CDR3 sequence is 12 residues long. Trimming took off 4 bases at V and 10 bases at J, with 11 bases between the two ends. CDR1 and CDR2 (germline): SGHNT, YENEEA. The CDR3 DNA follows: TGTGCCAGCAGCTCCTGTGCTCGGGAGCAGTTCTTC. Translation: CASSSCAREQFF.

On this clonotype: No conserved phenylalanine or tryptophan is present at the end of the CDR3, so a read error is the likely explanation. The CDR3: CASSHRGHTPGANVLTI. CDR3 nucleotides: TGTGCCAGCAGCCACAGGGGGCACACGCCTGGGGCCAACGTCCTGACTATC. The genes are TRBV5-4 and TRBJ2-6, with TRBD1 identical over 9 bases. The CDR3 extends over 17 amino acids. Per the germline V gene, CDR1 is SGHNT and CDR2 is YYREEE (reference sequence). J gave up 2 bases and V 4 bases, and 7 bases lay outside the gene matches.

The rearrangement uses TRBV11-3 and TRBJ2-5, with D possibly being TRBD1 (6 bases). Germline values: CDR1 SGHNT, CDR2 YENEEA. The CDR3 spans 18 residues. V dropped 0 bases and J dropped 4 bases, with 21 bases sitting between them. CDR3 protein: CASSLDDRRRGRRETQYF. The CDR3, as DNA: TGTGCCAGCAGCTTAGACGACCGCCGCAGGGGACGAAGAGAGACCCAGTACTTC.

The CDR3, as DNA: TGTGCCAGTAGTATCGGACAGGGGGCAGATACGCAGTATTTT. Translating gives CASSIGQGADTQYF. The chain couples TRBV19 to TRBJ2-3, with TRBD1 matching over 10 bases. CDR1 and CDR2 from the germline V gene are LNHDA and SQIVND (reference sequence). The CDR3 extends over 14 amino acids. Trimming at V came to 3 bases and at J to 4 bases, leaving 1 base not matched to a gene.

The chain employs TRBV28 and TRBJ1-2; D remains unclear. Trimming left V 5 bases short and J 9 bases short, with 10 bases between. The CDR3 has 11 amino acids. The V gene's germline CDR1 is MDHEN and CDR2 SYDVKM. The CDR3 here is CASSLLGSYTF. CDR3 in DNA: TGTGCCAGCAGTCTCCTCGGCAGCTACACCTTC.

CDR3 loop: CARNYLTSGRGNTGELFF. The CDR3 DNA sequence: TGTGCCAGGAACTATCTCACTAGCGGTAGGGGGAACACCGGGGAGCTGTTTTTT. The chain joins TRBV4-2 to TRBJ2-2, with TRBD2 identical over 8 bases. Germline CDR1 is LGHNA and CDR2 is YNFKEQ. V was clipped by 9 bases and J by 1 base; unmatched bases: 16. CDR3 length: 18 residues.

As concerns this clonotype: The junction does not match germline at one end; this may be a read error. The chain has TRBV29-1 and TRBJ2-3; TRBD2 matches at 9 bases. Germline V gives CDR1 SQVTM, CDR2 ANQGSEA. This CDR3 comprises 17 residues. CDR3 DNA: TGCAGCGTTGATGGTGCTAGCGGGGTTGCTAGCAAAGATACGCAGTGTTTT. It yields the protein CSVDGASGVASKDTQCF.

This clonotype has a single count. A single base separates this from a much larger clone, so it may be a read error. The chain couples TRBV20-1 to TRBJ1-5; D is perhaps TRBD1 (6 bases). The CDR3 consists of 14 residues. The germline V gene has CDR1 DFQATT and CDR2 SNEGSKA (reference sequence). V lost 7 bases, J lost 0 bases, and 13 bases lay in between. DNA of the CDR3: TGCAGTGTTAGTCAGGGGACTAGCAATCAGCCCCAGCATTTT. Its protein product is CSVSQGTSNQPQHF.

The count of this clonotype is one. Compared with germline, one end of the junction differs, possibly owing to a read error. The CDR3 reads CASRAWGQGTYKQYF. DNA of the CDR3: TGCGCCAGCCGTGCCTGGGGACAGGGAACCTACAAGCAGTACTTC. The chain links TRBV5-6 to TRBJ2-7, with 9 bases that match TRBD1. The V gene's germline CDR1 is SGHDT and CDR2 YYEEEE. CDR3 length: 15 residues.

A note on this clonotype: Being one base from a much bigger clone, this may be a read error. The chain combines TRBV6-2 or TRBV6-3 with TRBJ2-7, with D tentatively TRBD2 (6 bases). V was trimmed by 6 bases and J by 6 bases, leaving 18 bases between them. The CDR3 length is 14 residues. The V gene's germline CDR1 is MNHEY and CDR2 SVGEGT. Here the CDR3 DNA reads TGTGCCAGCAGCACTAGCAGGAGTCTTTCCGAGCAGTACTTC. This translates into CASSTSRSLSEQYF.

CDR3 sequence reads: CSMGPAEETQYF. The CDR3 coding sequence is TGCAGCATGGGGCCTGCCGAGGAGACCCAGTACTTC. This sequence joins TRBV29-1 and TRBJ2-5; D might be TRBD1 (5 bases). CDR1 and CDR2 (germline): SQVTM, ANQGSEA. This CDR3 spans 12 amino acids. Trimming pared 8 bases from V and 5 bases from J, leaving 15 bases between. The variable domain in full, completed from reference TRBV29-1 and TRBJ2-5, reads SAVISQKPSRDICQRGTSLTIQCQVDSQVTMMFWYRQQPGQSLTLIATANQGSEATYESGFVIDKFPISRPNLTFSTLTVSNMSPEDSSIYLCSMGPAEETQYFGPGTRLLVL.

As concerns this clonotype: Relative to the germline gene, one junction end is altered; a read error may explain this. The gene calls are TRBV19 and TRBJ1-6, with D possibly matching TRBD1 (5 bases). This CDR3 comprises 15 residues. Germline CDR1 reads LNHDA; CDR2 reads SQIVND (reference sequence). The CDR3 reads CASSVQDNYNSSLHF. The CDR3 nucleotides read TGTGCCAGTAGTGTCCAGGACAACTATAATTCATCCCTCCACTTT. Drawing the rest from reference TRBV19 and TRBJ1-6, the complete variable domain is DGGITQSPKYLFRKEGQNVTLSCEQNLNHDAMYWYRQDPGQGLRLIYYSQIVNDFQKGDIAEGYSVSREKKESFPLTVTSAQKNPTAFYLCASSVQDNYNSSLHFGNGTRLTVT.

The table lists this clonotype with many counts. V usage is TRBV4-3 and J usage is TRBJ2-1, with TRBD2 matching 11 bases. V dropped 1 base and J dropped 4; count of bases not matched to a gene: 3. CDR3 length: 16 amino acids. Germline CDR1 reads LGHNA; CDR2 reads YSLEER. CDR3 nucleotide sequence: TGCGCCAGCAGCCAAGGGACTAGCGGGCTTTACAATGAGCAGTTCTTC. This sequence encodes CASSQGTSGLYNEQFF.

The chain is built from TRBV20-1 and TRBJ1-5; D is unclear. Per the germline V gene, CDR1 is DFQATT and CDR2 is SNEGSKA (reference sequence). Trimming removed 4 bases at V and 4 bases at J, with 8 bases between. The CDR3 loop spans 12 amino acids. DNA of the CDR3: TGCAGTGCTACCGGCCGGAATCAGCCCCAGCATTTT. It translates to CSATGRNQPQHF.

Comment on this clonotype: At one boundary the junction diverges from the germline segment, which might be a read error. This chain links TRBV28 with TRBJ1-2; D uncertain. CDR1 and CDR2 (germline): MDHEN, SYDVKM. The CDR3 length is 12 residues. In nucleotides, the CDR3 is TGTGTCAGCAGTTTATTTAGAACAGACTACACCTTC. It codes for CVSSLFRTDYTF.

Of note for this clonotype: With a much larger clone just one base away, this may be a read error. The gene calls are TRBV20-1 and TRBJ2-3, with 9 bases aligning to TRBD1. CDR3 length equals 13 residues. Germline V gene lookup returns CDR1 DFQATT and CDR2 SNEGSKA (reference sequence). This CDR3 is CSGLQGAIDTQYF. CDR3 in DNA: TGCAGCGGGTTACAGGGGGCTATAGATACGCAGTATTTT.

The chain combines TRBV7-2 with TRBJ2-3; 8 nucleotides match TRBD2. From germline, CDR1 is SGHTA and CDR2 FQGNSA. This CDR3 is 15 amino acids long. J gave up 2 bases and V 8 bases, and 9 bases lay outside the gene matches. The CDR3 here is CASPLGGGSTDTQYF. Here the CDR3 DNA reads TGTGCCAGCCCATTAGGCGGGGGGTCCACAGATACGCAGTATTTT.

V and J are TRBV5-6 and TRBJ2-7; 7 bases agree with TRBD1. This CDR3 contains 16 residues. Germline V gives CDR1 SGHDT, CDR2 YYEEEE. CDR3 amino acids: CVNSVRQGLEWYEQYF. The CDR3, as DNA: TGTGTCAACAGTGTCAGACAGGGCCTTGAGTGGTACGAGCAGTACTTC. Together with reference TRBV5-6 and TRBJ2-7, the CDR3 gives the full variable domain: DAGVTQSPTHLIKTRGQQVTLRCSPKSGHDTVSWYQQALGQGPQFIFQYYEEEERQRGNFPDRFSGHQFPNYSSELNVNALLLGDSALYLCVNSVRQGLEWYEQYFGPGTRLTVT.

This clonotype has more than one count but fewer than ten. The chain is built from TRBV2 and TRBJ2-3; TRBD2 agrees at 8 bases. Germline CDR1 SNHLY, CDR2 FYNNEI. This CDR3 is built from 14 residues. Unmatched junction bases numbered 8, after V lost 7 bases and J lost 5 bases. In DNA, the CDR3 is TGTGCCAGCATCTCCGGGGGGGCCGAAGATACGCAGTATTTT. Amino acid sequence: CASISGGAEDTQYF.

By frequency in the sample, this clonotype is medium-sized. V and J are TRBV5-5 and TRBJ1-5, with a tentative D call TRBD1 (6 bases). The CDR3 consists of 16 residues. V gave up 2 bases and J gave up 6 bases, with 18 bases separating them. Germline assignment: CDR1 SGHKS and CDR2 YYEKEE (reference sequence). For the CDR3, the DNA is TGTGCCAGCAGCTTAGAGGACAGTTTTCGGGGTCAGCCCCAGCATTTT. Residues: CASSLEDSFRGQPQHF.

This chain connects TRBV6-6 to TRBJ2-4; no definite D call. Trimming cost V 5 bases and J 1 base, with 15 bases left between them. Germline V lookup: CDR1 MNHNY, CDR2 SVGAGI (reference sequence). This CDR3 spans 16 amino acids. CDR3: CASSGEHGFAKNIQYF. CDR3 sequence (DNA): TGTGCCAGCAGTGGCGAGCATGGGTTCGCCAAAAACATTCAGTACTTC.

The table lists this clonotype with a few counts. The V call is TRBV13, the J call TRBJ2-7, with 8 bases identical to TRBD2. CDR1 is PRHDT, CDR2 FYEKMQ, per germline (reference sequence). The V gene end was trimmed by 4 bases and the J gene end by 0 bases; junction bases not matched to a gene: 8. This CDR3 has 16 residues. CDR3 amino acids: CASSSRGSGVSYEQYF. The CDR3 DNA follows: TGTGCCAGCAGCTCCAGGGGTAGCGGGGTCTCCTACGAGCAGTACTTC.